This paragraph reports one T cell receptor beta chain. This specimen comes from a study of blood T cell repertoires in COVID-19. Background on the study: Sources were T cells, B-cell-depleted T cells, or PBMCs; the material itself was cDNA or gDNA.

Germline values: CDR1 SEHNR, CDR2 FQNEAQ (reference sequence). The CDR3 runs 13 residues. V lost 5 bases to trimming and J lost 12 bases; unmatched junction nucleotides: 6. Sequencing used immunoSEQ multiplex PCR; TCRdb keeps in-frame clones, though not all of them. The sample carries about 160,000 clones, around 92% recorded once. This chain links TRBV7-9 with TRBJ2-7; 14 positions agree with TRBD2. This TCR derives from a man aged 55 to 69 with acute or convalescent COVID-19. Specimen: peripheral blood. CDR3 sequence (DNA): TGTGCCAGCAGCCTCGGGACTAGCGGGGGCAGGTACTTC. It is translated as CASSLGTSGGRYF.